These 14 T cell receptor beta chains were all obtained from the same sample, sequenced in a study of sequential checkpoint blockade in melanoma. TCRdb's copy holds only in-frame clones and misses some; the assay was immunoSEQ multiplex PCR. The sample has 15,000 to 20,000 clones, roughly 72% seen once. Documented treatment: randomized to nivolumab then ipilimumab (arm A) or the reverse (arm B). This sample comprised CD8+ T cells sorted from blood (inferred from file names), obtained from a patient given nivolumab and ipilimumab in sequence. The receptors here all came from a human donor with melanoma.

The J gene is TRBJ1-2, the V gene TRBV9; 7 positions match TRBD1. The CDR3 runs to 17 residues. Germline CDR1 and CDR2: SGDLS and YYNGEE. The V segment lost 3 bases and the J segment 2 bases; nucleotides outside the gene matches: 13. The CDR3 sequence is CASSDYQPDRANYGYTF. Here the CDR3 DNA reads TGTGCCAGCAGCGATTACCAACCAGACAGGGCCAACTATGGCTACACCTTC.

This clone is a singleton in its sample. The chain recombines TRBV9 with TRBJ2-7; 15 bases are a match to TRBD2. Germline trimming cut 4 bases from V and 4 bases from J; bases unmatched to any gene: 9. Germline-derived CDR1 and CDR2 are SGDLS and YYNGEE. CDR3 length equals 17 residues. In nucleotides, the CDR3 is TGTGCCAGCAGCACGGGACTAGCGGGGGGTTTTACGTACGAGCAGTACTTC. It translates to CASSTGLAGGFTYEQYF.

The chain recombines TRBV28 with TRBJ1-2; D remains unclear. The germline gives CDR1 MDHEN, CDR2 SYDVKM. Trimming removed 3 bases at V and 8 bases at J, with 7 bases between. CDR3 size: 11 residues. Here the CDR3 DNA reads TGTGCCAGCAGTTTCGGTGCGGGCTACACCTTC. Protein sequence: CASSFGAGYTF.

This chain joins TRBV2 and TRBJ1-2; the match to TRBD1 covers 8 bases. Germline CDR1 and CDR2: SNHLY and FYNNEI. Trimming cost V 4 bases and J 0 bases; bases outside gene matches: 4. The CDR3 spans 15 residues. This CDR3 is CASSGDRTTNYGYTF. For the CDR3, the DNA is TGTGCCAGCAGTGGGGACAGGACCACTAACTATGGCTACACCTTC. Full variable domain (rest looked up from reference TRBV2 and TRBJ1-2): EPEVTQTPSHQVTQMGQEVILRCVPISNHLYFYWYRQILGQKVEFLVSFYNNEISEKSEIFDDQFSVERPDGSNFTLKIRSTKLEDSAMYFCASSGDRTTNYGYTFGSGTRLTVV.

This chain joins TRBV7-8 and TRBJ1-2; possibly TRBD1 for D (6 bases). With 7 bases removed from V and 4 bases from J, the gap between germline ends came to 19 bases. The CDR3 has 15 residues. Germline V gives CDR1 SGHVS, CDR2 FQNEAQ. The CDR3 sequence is CASTPGAGGIYGYTF. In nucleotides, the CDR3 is TGTGCCAGCACCCCGGGGGCGGGAGGAATCTATGGCTACACCTTC.

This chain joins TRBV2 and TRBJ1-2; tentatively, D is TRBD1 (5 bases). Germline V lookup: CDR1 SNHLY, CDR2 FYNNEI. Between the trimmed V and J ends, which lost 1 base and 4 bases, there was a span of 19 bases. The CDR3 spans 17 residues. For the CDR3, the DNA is TGTGCCAGCAGTGAAGGGTTGGGCTACGGGGGGGGCTATGGCTACACCTTC. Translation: CASSEGLGYGGGYGYTF.

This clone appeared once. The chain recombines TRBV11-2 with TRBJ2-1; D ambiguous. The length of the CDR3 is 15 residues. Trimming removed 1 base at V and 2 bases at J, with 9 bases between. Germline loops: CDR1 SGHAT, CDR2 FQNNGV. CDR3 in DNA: TGTGCCAGCAGCTTAGGTCCGAGCCCCTACAATGAGCAGTTCTTC. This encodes CASSLGPSPYNEQFF.

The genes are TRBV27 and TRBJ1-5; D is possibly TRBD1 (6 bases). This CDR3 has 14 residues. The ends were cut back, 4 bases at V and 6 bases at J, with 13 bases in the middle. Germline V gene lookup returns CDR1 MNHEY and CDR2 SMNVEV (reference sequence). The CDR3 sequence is CASSSRTESQPQHF. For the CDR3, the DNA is TGTGCCAGCAGTTCCAGGACAGAATCTCAGCCCCAGCATTTT.

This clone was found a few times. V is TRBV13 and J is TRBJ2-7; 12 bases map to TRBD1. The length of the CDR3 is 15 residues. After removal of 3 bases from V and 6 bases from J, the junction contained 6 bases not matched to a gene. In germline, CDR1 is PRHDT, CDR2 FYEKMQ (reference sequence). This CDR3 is CASSLGDRGLSEQYF. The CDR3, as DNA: TGTGCCAGCAGCTTGGGGGACAGGGGGCTGTCCGAGCAGTACTTC.

This CDR3 is CAIPLQGPSYEQYF. In DNA form, the CDR3 reads TGTGCCATCCCTCTACAGGGGCCCTCCTACGAGCAGTACTTC. This sequence joins TRBV7-9 and TRBJ2-7; the match to TRBD1 covers 7 bases. The CDR3 has 14 residues. Trimming at V came to 10 bases and at J to 0 bases, leaving 9 bases not matched to a gene. CDR1 is SEHNR and CDR2 is FQNEAQ in the germline V gene (reference sequence).

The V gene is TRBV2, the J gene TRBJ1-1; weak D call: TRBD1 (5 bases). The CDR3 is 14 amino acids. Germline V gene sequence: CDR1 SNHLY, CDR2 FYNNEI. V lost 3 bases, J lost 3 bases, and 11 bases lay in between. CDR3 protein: CASSDSQGYTEAFF. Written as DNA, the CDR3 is TGTGCCAGCAGTGATTCCCAGGGTTACACTGAAGCTTTCTTT.

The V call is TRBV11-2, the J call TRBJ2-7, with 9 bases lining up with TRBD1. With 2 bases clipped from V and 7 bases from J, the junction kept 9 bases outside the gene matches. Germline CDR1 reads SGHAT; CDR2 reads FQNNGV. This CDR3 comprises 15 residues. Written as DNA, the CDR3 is TGTGCCAGCAGCTTAAGGAGACAGGGGGATGGTGAGCAGTACTTC. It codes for CASSLRRQGDGEQYF.

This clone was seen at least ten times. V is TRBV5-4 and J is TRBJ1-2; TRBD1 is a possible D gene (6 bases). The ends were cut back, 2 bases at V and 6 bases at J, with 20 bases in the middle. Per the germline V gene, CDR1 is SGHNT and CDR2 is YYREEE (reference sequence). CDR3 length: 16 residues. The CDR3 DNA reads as TGTGCCAGCAGCTTTCCGCTTTTACAGGGATTTAATGGCTACACCTTC. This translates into CASSFPLLQGFNGYTF.

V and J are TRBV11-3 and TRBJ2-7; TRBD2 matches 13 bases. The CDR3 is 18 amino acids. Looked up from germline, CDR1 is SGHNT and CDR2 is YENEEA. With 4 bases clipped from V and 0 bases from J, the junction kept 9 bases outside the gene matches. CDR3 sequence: CASSSRTSGSLPSYEQYF. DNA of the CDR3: TGTGCCAGCAGCTCTCGGACTAGCGGGAGCCTTCCCTCCTACGAGCAGTACTTC.